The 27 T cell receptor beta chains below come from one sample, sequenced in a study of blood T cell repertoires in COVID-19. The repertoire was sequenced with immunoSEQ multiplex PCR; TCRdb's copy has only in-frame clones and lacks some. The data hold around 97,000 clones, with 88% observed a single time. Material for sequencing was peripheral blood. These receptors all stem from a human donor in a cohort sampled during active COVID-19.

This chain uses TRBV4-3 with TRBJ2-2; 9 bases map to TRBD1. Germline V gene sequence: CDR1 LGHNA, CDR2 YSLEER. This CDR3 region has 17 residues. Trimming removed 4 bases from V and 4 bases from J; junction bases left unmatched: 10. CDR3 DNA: TGCGCCAGCAGCCTAAGAACAGGGGGCACCGCCACCGGGGAGCTGTTTTTT. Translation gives CASSLRTGGTATGELFF.

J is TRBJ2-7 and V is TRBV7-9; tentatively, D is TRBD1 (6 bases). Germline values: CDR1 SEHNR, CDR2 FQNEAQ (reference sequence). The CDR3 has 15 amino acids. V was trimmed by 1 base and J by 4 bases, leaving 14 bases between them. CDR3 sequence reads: CASSLVPDSGYEQYF. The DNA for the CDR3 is TGTGCCAGCAGCTTAGTTCCGGACAGCGGATACGAGCAGTACTTC. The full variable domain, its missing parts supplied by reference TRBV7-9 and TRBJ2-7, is DTGVSQNPRHKITKRGQNVTFRCDPISEHNRLYWYRQTLGQGPEFLTYFQNEAQLEKSRLLSDRFSAERPKGSFSTLEIQRTEQGDSAMYLCASSLVPDSGYEQYFGPGTRLTVT.

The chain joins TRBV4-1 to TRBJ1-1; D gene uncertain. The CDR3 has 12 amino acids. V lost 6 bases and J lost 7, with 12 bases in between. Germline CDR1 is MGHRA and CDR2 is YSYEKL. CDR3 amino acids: CASSSMAGEAFF. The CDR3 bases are TGCGCCAGCAGTTCGATGGCGGGTGAAGCTTTCTTT.

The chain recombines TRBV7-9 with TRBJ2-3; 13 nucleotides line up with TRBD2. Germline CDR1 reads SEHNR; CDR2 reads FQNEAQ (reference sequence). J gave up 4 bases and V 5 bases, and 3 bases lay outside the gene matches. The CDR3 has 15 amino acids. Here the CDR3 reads CASSLTSGRSDTQYF. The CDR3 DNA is TGTGCCAGCAGCCTGACTAGCGGGAGGTCAGATACGCAGTATTTT. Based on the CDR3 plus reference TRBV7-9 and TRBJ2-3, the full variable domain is DTGVSQNPRHKITKRGQNVTFRCDPISEHNRLYWYRQTLGQGPEFLTYFQNEAQLEKSRLLSDRFSAERPKGSFSTLEIQRTEQGDSAMYLCASSLTSGRSDTQYFGPGTRLTVL.

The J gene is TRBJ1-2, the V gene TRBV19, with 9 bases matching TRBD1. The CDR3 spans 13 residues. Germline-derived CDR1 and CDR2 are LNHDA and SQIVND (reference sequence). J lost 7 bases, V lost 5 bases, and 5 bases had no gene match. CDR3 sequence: CASSVLTGGGYTF. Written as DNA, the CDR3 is TGTGCCAGTAGTGTCTTGACAGGGGGTGGCTACACCTTC.

CDR3 region: CASSQDPGITGELFF. The DNA of the CDR3 is TGCGCCAGCAGCCAAGATCCCGGGATTACCGGGGAGCTGTTTTTT. This chain connects TRBV4-1 to TRBJ2-2, with D tentatively TRBD2 (5 bases). Germline lookup yields CDR1 MGHRA and CDR2 YSYEKL. Trimming took 0 bases from V and 5 from J, leaving 10 bases between them. There are 15 residues in the CDR3.

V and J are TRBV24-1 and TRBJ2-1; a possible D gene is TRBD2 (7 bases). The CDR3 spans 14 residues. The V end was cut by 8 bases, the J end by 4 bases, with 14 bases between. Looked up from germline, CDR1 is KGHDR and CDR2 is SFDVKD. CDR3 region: CATTGGQSYNEQFF. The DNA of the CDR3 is TGTGCCACCACCGGGGGGCAGTCTTACAATGAGCAGTTCTTC.

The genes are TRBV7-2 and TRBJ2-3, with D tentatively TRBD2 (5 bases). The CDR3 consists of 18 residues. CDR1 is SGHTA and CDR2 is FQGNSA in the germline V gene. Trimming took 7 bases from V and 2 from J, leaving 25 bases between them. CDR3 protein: CASNPGRGLQQITDTQYF. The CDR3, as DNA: TGTGCCAGCAACCCAGGCCGAGGACTCCAACAAATCACAGATACGCAGTATTTT.

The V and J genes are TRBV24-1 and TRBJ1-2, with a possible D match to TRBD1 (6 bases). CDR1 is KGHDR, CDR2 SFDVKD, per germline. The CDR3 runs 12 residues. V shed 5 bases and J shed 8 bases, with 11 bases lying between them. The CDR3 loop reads CATSAAGEGYTF. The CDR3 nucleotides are TGTGCCACCAGTGCGGCAGGGGAGGGCTACACCTTC.

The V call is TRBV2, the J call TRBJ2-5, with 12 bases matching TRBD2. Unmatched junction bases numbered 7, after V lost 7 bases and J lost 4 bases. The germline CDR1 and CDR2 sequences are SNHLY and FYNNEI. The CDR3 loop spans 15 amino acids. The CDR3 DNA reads TGTGCCAGCACCTCTAGCGGGAGGGCCACAGAGACCCAGTACTTC. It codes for CASTSSGRATETQYF. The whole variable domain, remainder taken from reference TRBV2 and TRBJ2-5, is EPEVTQTPSHQVTQMGQEVILRCVPISNHLYFYWYRQILGQKVEFLVSFYNNEISEKSEIFDDQFSVERPDGSNFTLKIRSTKLEDSAMYFCASTSSGRATETQYFGPGTRLLVL.

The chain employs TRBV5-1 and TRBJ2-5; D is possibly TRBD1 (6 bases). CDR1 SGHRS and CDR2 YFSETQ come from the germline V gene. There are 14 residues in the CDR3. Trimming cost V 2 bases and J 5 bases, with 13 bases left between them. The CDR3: CASSFLGTRETQYF. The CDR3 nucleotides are TGCGCCAGCAGCTTTCTGGGGACACGGGAGACCCAGTACTTC.

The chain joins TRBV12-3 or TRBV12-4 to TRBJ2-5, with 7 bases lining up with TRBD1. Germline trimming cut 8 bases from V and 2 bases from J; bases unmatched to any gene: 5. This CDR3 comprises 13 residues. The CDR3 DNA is TGTGCCAGCCGAAAGACAGGGCAAGAGACCCAGTACTTC. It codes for CASRKTGQETQYF.

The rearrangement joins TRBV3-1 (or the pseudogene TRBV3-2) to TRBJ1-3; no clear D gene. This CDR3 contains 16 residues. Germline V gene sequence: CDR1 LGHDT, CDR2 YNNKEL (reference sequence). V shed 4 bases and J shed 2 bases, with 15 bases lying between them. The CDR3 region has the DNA TGTGCCAGCAGCCGGTTCGTCAGATATACTGGAAACACCATATATTTT. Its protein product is CASSRFVRYTGNTIYF.

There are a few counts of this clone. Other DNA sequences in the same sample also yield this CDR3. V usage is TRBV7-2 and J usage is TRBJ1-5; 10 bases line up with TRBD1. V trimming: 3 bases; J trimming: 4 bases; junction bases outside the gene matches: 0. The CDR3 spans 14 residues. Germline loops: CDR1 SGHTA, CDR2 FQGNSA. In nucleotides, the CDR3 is TGTGCCAGCAGCTTGGGACAGGGGAATCAGCCCCAGCATTTT. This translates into CASSLGQGNQPQHF. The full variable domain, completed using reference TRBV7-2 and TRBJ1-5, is GAGVSQSPSNKVTEKGKDVELRCDPISGHTALYWYRQSLGQGLEFLIYFQGNSAPDKSGLPSDRFSAERTGGSVSTLTIQRTQQEDSAVYLCASSLGQGNQPQHFGDGTRLSIL.

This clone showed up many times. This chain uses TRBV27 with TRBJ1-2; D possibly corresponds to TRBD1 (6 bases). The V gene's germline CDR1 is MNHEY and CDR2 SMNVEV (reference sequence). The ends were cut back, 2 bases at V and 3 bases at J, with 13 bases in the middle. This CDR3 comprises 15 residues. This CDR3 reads CASSLTPGHHYGYTF. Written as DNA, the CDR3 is TGTGCCAGCAGTTTAACTCCGGGACACCACTATGGCTACACCTTC.

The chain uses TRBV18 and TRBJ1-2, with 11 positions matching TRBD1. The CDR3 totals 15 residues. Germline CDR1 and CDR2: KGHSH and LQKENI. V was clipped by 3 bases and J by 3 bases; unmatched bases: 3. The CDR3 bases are TGTGCCAGCTCACCCCGGGACAGGGGGGACTATGGCTACACCTTC. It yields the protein CASSPRDRGDYGYTF.

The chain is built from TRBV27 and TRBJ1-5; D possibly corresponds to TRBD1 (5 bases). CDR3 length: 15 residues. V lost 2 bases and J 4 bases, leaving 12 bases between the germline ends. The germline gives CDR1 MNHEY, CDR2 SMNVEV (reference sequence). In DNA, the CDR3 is TGTGCCAGCAGTTTAATCGGGGGAGGTAATCAGCCCCAGCATTTT. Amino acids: CASSLIGGGNQPQHF.

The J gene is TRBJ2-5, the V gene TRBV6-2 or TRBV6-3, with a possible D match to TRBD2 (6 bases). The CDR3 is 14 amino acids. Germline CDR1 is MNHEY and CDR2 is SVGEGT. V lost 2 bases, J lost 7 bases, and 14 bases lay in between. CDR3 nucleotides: TGTGCCAGCAGTTACGGGCCGGCCGGGGGGACCCAGTACTTC. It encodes CASSYGPAGGTQYF.

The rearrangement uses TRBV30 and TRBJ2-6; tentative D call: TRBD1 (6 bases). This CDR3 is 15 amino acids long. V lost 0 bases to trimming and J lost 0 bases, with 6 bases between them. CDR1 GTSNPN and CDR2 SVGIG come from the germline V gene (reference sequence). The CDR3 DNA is TGTGCCTGGAGTGTAGGGGGCTCTGGGGCCAACGTCCTGACTTTC. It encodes CAWSVGGSGANVLTF.

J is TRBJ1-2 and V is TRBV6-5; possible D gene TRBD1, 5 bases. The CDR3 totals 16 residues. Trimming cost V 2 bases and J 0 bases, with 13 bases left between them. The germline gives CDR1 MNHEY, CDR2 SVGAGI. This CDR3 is CASSYIGGHTNYGYTF. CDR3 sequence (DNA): TGTGCCAGCAGTTACATCGGGGGTCATACTAACTATGGCTACACCTTC.

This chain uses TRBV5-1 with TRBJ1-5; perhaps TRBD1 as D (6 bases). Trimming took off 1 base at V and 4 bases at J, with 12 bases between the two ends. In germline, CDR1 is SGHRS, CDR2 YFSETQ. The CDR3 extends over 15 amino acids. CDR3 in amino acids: CASSLIGGGNQPQHF. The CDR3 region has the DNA TGCGCCAGCAGCTTGATAGGGGGGGGAAATCAGCCCCAGCATTTT.

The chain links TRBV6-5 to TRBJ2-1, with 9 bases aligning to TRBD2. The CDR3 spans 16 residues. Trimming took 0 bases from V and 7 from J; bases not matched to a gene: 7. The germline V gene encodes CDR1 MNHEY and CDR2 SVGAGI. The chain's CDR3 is CASSYSHAGGFNEQFF. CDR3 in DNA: TGTGCCAGCAGTTACTCCCACGCGGGAGGGTTTAATGAGCAGTTCTTC.

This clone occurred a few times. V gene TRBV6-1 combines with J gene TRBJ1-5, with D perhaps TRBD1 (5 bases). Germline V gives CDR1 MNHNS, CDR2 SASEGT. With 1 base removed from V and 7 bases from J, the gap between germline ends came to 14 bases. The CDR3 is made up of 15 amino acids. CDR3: CASSEGVGGRQPQHF. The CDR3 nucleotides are TGTGCCAGCAGTGAAGGGGTGGGGGGAAGACAGCCCCAGCATTTT.

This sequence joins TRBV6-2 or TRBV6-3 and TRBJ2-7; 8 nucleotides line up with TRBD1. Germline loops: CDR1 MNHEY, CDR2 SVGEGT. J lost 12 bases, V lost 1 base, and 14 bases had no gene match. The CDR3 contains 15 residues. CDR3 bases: TGTGCCAGCAGTTACTACGGGACAGGAGTCTACTCGCGGTACTTC. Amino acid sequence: CASSYYGTGVYSRYF.

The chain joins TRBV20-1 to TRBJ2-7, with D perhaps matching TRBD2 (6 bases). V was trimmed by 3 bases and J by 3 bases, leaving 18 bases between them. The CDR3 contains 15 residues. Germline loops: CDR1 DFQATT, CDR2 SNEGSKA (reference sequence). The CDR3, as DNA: TGCAGTGCTAGTGTAGGCCGGGGGAGGAACTACGAGCAGTACTTC. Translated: CSASVGRGRNYEQYF.

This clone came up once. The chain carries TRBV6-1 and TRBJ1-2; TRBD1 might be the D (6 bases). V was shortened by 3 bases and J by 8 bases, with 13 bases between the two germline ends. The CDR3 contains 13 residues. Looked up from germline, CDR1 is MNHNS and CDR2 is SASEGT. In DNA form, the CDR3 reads TGTGCCAGCAGTGACAACAGGGATGGAGGCTACACCTTC. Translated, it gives CASSDNRDGGYTF.

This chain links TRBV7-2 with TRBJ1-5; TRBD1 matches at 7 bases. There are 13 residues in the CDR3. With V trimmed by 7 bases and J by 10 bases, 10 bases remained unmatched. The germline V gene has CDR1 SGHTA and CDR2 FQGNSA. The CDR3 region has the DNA TGTGCCAGCACCAGAAGGACAGGAGATCCCCAGCATTTT. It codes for CASTRRTGDPQHF.